This T cell receptor (beta chain) was identified during a study of T-cell memory formation after mild COVID-19. TCRdb called the 5' RACE reads again in MiXCR, with one record for every CDR3 protein. Of 450,000 to 700,000 distinct CDR3 sequences in the sample, about a sixth were seen once. The TCR comes from an adult woman who had mild COVID-19 (a few samples of this study predate the infection). Cell type and time point are not known. Sequences were obtained from PBMCs or a T cell subset sorted from them (not recorded which).

The CDR3 is CASSQGFGDGRGYTF. CDR3 DNA sequence: TGTGCCAGCTCTCAAGGGTTCGGGGACGGACGTGGCTACACCTTC. The chain recombines TRBV18 with TRBJ1-2, with a possible D match to TRBD1 (5 bases). The CDR3 runs to 15 residues. Trimming stripped 6 bases from V and 7 bases from J, with 21 bases between. Germline values: CDR1 KGHSH, CDR2 LQKENI.